This T cell receptor beta chain was captured by sequencing in a study of blood T cells in healthy people across ages. The CDR3 totals 13 residues. Trimming stripped 6 bases from V and 4 bases from J, with 13 bases between. Germline V CDR1 and CDR2: SGHTA, FQGTGA. Through a sample-barcoded 5' primer and a J-beta primer mix, a second PCR was run for roughly 7 to 12 cycles. TCRdb reprocessed the 5' RACE reads with MiXCR, giving one entry per CDR3 protein. The sample lists about 1,500,000 distinct CDR3 sequences, 42% seen once, with approximately 7.9% in the top ten. The chain combines TRBV7-3 with TRBJ2-7; TRBD2 is a possible D gene (6 bases). The sequence derives from a woman in her late teens or twenties in good health. The source material was blood. The CDR3 region has the DNA TGTGCCAGCAGTAAAGGCGGGGAATACGAGCAGTACTTC. The encoded protein is CASSKGGEYEQYF.